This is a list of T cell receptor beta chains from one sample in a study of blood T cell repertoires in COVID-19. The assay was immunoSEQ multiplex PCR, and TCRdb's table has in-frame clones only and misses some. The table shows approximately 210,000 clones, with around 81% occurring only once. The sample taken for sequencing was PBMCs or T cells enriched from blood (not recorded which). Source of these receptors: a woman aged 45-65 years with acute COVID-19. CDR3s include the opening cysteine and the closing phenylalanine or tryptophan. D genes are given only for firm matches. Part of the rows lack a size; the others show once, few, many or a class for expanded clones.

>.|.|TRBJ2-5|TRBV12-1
TGTGCCAGCAGCTTCGAAGGAGGAGGACAAGAGACCCAGTACTTC
CASSFEGGGQETQYF
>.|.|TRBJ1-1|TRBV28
TGTGCCAGCAGTTTAATCGCCGAAGCGGCTTTCTTT
CASSLIAEAAFF
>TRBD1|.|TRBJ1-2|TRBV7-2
TGTGCCAGCAGATTGGACAGGTCCGACTATGGCTACACCTTC
CASRLDRSDYGYTF
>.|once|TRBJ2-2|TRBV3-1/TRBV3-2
TGTGCCAGCAGCCAAGGCGGAGGCGGGACCACCGGGGAGCTGTTTTTT
CASSQGGGGTTGELFF
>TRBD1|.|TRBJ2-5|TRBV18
TGTGCCAGCTCCCCTAATACAGGGGGAATCGAGACCCAGTACTTC
CASSPNTGGIETQYF
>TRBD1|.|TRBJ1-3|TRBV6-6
TGTGCCAGCATCGGGACAGGGGGCGGTAGTGGAAACACCATATATTTT
CASIGTGGGSGNTIYF
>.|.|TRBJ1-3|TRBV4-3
TGCGCCAGCAGCCAAGGGGCGGGGGCAGGAGCTGGAAACACCATATATTTT
CASSQGAGAGAGNTIYF
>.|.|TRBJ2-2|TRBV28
TGTGCCAGCAGTCCGAGGCCCCAAAGACAGTGGGCGAACACCGGGGAGCTGTTTTTT
CASSPRPQRQWANTGELFF
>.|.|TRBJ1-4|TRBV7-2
TGTGCCAGCAGCTCTTACAGGGTGGCTAATGAAAAACTGTTTTTT
CASSSYRVANEKLFF
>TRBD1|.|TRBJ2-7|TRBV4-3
TGCGCCAGCAGCCAGCCCGACAGGGCCGAGCAGTACTTC
CASSQPDRAEQYF
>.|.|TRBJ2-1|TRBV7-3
TGTGCCAGCAGCTTAAGGCGGGACAATGAGCAGTTCTTC
CASSLRRDNEQFF
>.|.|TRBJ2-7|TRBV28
TGTGCCAGCAGTTTTGATGGGGGGATCTACGAGCAGTACTTC
CASSFDGGIYEQYF
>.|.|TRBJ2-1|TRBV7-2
TGTGCCAGCAGCTTCCGGGGACAAACCGCCGATGAGCAGTTCTTC
CASSFRGQTADEQFF
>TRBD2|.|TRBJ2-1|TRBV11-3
TGTGCCAGCAGTCCAACTAGCGGGAGGTGGAATGAGCAGTTCTTC
CASSPTSGRWNEQFF
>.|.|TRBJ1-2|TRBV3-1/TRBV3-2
TGTGCCAGCAGCCAAGCGGGGATCTACACCTTC
CASSQAGIYTF
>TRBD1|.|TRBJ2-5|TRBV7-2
TGTGCCAGCAGCCCAATGGGACAGAAAGAGACCCAGTACTTC
CASSPMGQKETQYF
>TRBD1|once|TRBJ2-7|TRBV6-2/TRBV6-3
TGTGCCAGCAGTTACCAGGGGACAGGGGGCTACGAGCAGTACTTC
CASSYQGTGGYEQYF
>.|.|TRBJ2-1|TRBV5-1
TGCGCCAGCAGCGCTATAGCAAGTAGTGAGCAGTTCTTC
CASSAIASSEQFF
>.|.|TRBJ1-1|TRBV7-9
TGTGCCAGCAGCCATCAGGGCGCGGGGACTGAAGCTTTCTTT
CASSHQGAGTEAFF
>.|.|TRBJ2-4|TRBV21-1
TGTGCCAGCAGCAAAGGAGGGACAGGGGTCGGGGCCAAAAACATTCAGTACTTC
CASSKGGTGVGAKNIQYF
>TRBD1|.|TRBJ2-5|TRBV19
TGTGCCAGTAGTCGACACGGGACAGGAGTGCAAGAGACCCAGTACTTC
CASSRHGTGVQETQYF
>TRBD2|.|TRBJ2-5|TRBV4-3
TGCGCCAGCAGCCAAGCTCGTACTAGCGGCCGGAGGGAGACCCAGTACTTC
CASSQARTSGRRETQYF
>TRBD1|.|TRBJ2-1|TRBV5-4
TGTGCCAGCAGCCGTACAGGGGGCGCGATGAATGAGCAGTTCTTC
CASSRTGGAMNEQFF
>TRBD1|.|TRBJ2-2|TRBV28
TGTGCCAGCAAAGGGGGCCAGGTGAACACCGGGGAGCTGTTTTTT
CASKGGQVNTGELFF
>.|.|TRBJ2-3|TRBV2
TGTGCCAGCAGCGAGGGACTTTCTAGCACAGATACGCAGTATTTT
CASSEGLSSTDTQYF
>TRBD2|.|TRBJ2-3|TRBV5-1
TGCGCCAGCAGCTATCCTAGCGGGAGTTCAGATACGCAGTATTTT
CASSYPSGSSDTQYF
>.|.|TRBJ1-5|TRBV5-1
TGCGCCAGCAGCAGTGAAGGCGGGAGCAATCAGCCCCAGCATTTT
CASSSEGGSNQPQHF
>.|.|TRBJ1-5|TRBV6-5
TGTGCCAGCAGACCCAACAGGGAAAGCAATCAGCCCCAGCATTTT
CASRPNRESNQPQHF
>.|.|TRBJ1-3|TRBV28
TGTGCCAGCAGTCCCGGTTGGGGGGAGGATGGAAACACCATATATTTT
CASSPGWGEDGNTIYF
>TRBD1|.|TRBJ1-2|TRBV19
TGTGCCAGTAGTGAGGGACAGGATTTCTATGGCTACACCTTC
CASSEGQDFYGYTF